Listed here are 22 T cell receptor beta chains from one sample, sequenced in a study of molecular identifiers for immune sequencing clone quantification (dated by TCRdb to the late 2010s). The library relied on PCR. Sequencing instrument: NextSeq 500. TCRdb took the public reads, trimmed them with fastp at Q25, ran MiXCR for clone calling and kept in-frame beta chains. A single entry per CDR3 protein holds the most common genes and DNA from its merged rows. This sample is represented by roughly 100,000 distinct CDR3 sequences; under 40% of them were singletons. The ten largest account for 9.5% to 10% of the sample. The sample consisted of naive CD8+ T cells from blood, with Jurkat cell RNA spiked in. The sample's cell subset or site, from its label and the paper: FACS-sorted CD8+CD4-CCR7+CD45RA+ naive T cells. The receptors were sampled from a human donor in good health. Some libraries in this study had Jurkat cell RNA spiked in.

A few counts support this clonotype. CDR3 bases: TGTGCCAGTGGGACGGGAGAGAGCACCGGGGAGCTGTTTTTT. It yields the protein CASGTGESTGELFF. The chain uses TRBV19 and TRBJ2-2; possibly TRBD2 for D (6 bases). The CDR3 is 14 amino acids. Germline lookup yields CDR1 LNHDA and CDR2 SQIVND (reference sequence). V was trimmed by 8 bases and J by 4 bases, leaving 14 bases between them.

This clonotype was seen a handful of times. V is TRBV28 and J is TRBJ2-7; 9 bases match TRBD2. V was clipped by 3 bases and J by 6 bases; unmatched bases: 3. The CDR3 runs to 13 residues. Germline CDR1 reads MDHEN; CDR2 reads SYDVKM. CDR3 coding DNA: TGTGCCAGCAGTTTTAGTAGCGGGGGCGAGCAGTACTTC. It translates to CASSFSSGGEQYF.

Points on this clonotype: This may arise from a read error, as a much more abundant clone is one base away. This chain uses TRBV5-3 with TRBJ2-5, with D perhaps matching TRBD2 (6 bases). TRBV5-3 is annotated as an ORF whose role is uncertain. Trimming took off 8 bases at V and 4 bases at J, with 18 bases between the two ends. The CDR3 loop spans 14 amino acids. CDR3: CASSRTGTGETQYF. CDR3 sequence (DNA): TGTGCCAGCAGCCGGACCGGGACTGGAGAGACCCAGTACTTC.

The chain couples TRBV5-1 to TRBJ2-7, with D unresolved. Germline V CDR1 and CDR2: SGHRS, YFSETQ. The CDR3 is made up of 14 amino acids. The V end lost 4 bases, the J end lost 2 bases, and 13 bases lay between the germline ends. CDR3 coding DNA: TGCGCCAGCAGCCTCTGGACGGCAACCTACGAGCAGTACTTC. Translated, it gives CASSLWTATYEQYF.

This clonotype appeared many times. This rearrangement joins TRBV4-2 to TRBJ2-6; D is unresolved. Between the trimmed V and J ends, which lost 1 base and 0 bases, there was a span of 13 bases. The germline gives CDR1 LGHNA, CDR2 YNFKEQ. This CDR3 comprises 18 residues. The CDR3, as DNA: TGTGCCAGCAGCCAAGTATTTGGCAGCCTCTCTGGGGCCAACGTCCTGACTTTC. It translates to CASSQVFGSLSGANVLTF.

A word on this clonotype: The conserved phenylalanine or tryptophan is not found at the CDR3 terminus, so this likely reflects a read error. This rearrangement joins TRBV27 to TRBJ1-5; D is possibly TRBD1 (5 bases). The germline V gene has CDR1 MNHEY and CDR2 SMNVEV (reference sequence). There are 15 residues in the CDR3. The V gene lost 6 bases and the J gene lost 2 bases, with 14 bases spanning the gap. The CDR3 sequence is CASRSQGYGNQPQHI. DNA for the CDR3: TGTGCCAGCAGGAGCCAGGGCTATGGCAATCAGCCCCAGCATATT.

CDR3 loop: CASSLPTSGRFTGELFF. CDR3 nucleotides: TGTGCCAGCAGCTTACCGACTAGCGGGAGGTTCACCGGGGAGCTGTTTTTT. The rearrangement links TRBV7-9 to TRBJ2-2; 13 bases line up with TRBD2. The germline CDR1 and CDR2 sequences are SEHNR and FQNEAQ (reference sequence). This CDR3 region has 17 residues. V trimming: 2 bases; J trimming: 4 bases; junction bases outside the gene matches: 4.

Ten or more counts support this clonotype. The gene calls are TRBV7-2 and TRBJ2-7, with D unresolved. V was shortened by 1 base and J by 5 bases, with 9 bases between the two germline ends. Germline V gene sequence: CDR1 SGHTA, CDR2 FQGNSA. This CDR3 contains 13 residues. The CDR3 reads CASSLGLSHEQYF. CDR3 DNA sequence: TGTGCCAGCAGCTTAGGGCTGTCCCACGAGCAGTACTTC.

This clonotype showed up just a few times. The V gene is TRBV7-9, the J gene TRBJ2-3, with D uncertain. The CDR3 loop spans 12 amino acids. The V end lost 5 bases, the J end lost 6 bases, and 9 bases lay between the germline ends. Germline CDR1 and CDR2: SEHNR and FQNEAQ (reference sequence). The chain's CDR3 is CASSGASDTQYF. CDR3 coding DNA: TGTGCCAGCAGCGGCGCCTCGGATACGCAGTATTTT.

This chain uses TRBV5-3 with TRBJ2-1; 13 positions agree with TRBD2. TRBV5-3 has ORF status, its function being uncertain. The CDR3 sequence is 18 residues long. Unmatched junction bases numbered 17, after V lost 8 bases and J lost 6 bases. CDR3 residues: CASRLLAGGPTPLNEQFF. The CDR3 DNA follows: TGTGCCAGCAGGCTACTAGCGGGAGGGCCGACGCCGCTCAATGAGCAGTTCTTC.

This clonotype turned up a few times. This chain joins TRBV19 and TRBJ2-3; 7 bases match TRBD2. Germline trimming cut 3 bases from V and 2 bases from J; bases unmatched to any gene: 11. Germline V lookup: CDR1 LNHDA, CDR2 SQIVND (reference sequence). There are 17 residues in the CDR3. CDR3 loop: CASSISLASGSTDTQYF. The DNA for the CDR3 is TGTGCCAGTAGTATTAGTTTGGCTAGCGGTTCCACAGATACGCAGTATTTT. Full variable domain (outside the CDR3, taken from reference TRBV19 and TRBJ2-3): DGGITQSPKYLFRKEGQNVTLSCEQNLNHDAMYWYRQDPGQGLRLIYYSQIVNDFQKGDIAEGYSVSREKKESFPLTVTSAQKNPTAFYLCASSISLASGSTDTQYFGPGTRLTVL.

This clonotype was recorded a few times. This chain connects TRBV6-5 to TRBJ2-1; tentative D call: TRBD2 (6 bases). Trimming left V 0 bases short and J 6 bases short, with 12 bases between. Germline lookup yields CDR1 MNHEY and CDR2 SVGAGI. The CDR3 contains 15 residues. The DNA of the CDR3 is TGTGCCAGCAGTTACTCATCCGGGACTCTCAATGAGCAGTTCTTC. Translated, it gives CASSYSSGTLNEQFF.

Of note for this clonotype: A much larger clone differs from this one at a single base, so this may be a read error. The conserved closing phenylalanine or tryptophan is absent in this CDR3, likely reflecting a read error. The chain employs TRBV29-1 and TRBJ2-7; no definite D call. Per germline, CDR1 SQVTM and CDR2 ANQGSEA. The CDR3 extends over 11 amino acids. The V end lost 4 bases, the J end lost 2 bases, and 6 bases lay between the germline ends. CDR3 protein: CSVVAAYEQYI. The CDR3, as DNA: TGCAGCGTTGTCGCGGCCTACGAGCAGTACATC.

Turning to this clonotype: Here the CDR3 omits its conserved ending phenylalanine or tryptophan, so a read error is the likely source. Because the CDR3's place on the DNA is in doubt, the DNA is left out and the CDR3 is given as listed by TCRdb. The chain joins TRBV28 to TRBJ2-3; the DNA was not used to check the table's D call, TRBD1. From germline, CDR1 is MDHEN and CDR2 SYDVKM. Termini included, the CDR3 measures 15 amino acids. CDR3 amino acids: CASSRKGVPTDTQNI.

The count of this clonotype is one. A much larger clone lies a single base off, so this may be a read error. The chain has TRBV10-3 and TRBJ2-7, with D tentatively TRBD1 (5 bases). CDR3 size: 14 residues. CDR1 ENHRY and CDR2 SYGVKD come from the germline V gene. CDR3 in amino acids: CAVSESGRGHEQYF. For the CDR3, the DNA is TGTGCCGTCAGTGAGTCAGGTAGGGGCCACGAGCAGTACTTC.

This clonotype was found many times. As DNA, the CDR3 is TGTGCCAGCAGTCCGAACACTGAAGCTTTCTTT. Translation gives CASSPNTEAFF. This rearrangement joins TRBV28 to TRBJ1-1; D gene ambiguous. The germline V gene encodes CDR1 MDHEN and CDR2 SYDVKM. V shed 5 bases and J shed 1 base, with 2 bases lying between them. The CDR3 covers 11 residues.

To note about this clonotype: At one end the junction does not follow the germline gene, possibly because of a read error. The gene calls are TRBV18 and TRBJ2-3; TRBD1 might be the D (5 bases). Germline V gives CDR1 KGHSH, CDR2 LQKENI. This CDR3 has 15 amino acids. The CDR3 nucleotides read TGTGCCAGCCCACCACCATACCAGGACACAGATACGCGGTATTTT. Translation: CASPPPYQDTDTRYF.

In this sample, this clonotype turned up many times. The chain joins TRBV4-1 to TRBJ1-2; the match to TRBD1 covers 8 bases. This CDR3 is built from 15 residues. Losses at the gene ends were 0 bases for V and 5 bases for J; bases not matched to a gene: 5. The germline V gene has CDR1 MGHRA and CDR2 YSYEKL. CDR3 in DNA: TGCGCCAGCAGCCAAGAGGTCAGGGGGCCATATGGCTACACCTTC. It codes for CASSQEVRGPYGYTF.

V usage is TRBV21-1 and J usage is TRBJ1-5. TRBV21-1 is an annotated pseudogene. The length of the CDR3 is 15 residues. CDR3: CASSATPANNQPQHF. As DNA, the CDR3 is TGTGCCAGCAGCGCAACTCCGGCCAACAATCAGCCCCAGCATTTT.

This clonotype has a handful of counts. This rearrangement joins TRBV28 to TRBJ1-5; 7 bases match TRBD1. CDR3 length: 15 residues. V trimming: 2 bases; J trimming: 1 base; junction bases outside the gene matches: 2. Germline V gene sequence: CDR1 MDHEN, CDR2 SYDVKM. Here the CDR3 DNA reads TGTGCCAGCAGTTTAGGGACAGAGAGCAATCAGCCCCAGCATTTT. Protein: CASSLGTESNQPQHF.

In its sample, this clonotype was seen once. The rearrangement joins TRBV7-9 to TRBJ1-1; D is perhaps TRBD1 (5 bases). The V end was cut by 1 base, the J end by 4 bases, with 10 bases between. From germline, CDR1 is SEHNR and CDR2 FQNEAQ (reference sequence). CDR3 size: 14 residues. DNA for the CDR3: TGTGCCAGCAGCTTAGTGATCAGGGTCACTGAAGCTTTCTTT. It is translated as CASSLVIRVTEAFF.

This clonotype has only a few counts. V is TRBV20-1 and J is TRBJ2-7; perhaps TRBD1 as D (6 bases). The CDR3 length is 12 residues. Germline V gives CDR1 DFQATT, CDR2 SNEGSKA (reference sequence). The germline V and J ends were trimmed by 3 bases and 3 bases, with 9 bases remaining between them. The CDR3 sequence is CSASGGGYEQYF. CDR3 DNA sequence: TGCAGTGCTAGTGGGGGCGGCTACGAGCAGTACTTC.